Listed here are 24 T cell receptor beta chains from one sample, sequenced in a study of quantifying T cell responses using KT2 cells. About the research overall: cDNA was made from DNase-treated RNA using alpha and beta constant primers.

Each cDNA got a UMI-containing oligo ligated at its 3' end. First-round PCR used about 4 cycles and beta primers RC1.1 and RC1.2 covering TRBC1 and TRBC2. One entry per CDR3 protein, called by TCRdb with MiXCR from the UMI-ligation and nested PCR reads. This sample carries tens of thousands of distinct CDR3 sequences, approximately 10% of them seen once, and the ten largest clones take roughly 10%. Sequenced input: PBMCs spiked with cells of the T cell clone KT2. The receptors derive from a human donor.

This clonotype was picked up many times. The CDR3 coding sequence is TGTGCCAGCAGCCAATCTGGGCAGGGCAATCAGCCCCAGCATTTT. This sequence encodes CASSQSGQGNQPQHF. This chain joins TRBV3-1 and TRBJ1-5, with D unresolved. The CDR3 extends over 15 amino acids. The germline V and J ends were trimmed by 2 bases and 2 bases, with 10 bases remaining between them. Germline CDR1 reads LGHDT; CDR2 reads YNNKEL (reference sequence).

The V and J genes are TRBV12-3 or TRBV12-4 and TRBJ2-5; weak D call: TRBD1 (6 bases). The CDR3 length is 13 residues. The V end was cut by 8 bases, the J end by 3 bases, with 13 bases between. CDR3 bases: TGTGCCAGCTTGGAGACAGGAGAAGAGACCCAGTACTTC. Residues: CASLETGEETQYF.

The chain recombines TRBV6-5 with TRBJ1-1; TRBD1 aligns across 7 bases. In germline, CDR1 is MNHEY, CDR2 SVGAGI. The V segment lost 5 bases and the J segment 9 bases; nucleotides outside the gene matches: 12. The CDR3 extends over 14 amino acids. The CDR3 loop reads CASSTGQVFKQAFF. CDR3 nucleotides: TGTGCCAGCAGTACAGGACAGGTGTTCAAACAAGCTTTCTTT.

This clonotype was observed at least ten times. The CDR3 loop reads CAISPSGRTGANVLTF. CDR3 nucleotide sequence: TGTGCCATCAGCCCGAGCGGGAGGACTGGGGCCAACGTCCTGACTTTC. The V call is TRBV10-3, the J call TRBJ2-6; 9 bases align to TRBD2. Germline values: CDR1 ENHRY, CDR2 SYGVKD. V was clipped by 6 bases and J by 2 bases; unmatched bases: 5. The CDR3 runs 16 residues.

V is TRBV19 and J is TRBJ2-1, with TRBD2 identical over 13 bases. V shed 5 bases, J shed 10 bases, and the junction held 8 bases outside the gene matches. The CDR3 totals 15 residues. From germline, CDR1 is LNHDA and CDR2 SQIVND (reference sequence). This CDR3 is CASSPRLAGGGEQFF. The DNA for the CDR3 is TGTGCCAGTAGTCCCCGACTAGCGGGAGGAGGCGAGCAGTTCTTC.

The chain has TRBV30 and TRBJ1-3; D is undetermined. CDR3 size: 11 residues. In germline, CDR1 is GTSNPN, CDR2 SVGIG (reference sequence). V was cut by 1 base and J by 2 bases, with 0 bases left in between. The CDR3 reads CAWSAGNTIYF. The CDR3 nucleotides read TGTGCCTGGAGTGCTGGAAACACCATATATTTT.

This sequence joins TRBV19 and TRBJ1-1, with TRBD1 as a possible D gene (6 bases). The CDR3 runs 14 residues. In germline, CDR1 is LNHDA, CDR2 SQIVND (reference sequence). V was clipped by 6 bases and J by 0 bases, with 11 bases between them. DNA of the CDR3: TGTGCCAGTAGAAGAAACAGGGTGAACACTGAAGCTTTCTTT. Translating it yields CASRRNRVNTEAFF.

This clonotype was counted many times. This rearrangement joins TRBV29-1 to TRBJ1-2; no clear D. Trimming removed 0 bases from V and 13 bases from J, with 12 bases in between. Germline loops: CDR1 SQVTM, CDR2 ANQGSEA. There are 11 residues in the CDR3. CDR3 sequence: CSVEDRIKVTF. The CDR3 DNA reads as TGCAGCGTTGAAGATCGAATCAAAGTCACCTTC. Looking up the rest from reference TRBV29-1 and TRBJ1-2 gives the full variable domain: SAVISQKPSRDICQRGTSLTIQCQVDSQVTMMFWYRQQPGQSLTLIATANQGSEATYESGFVIDKFPISRPNLTFSTLTVSNMSPEDSSIYLCSVEDRIKVTFGSGTRLTVV.

The V and J genes are TRBV30 and TRBJ1-5; D is unresolved. Germline V lookup: CDR1 GTSNPN, CDR2 SVGIG (reference sequence). Trimming took 0 bases from V and 4 from J, leaving 13 bases between them. CDR3 size: 15 residues. The CDR3 protein is CAWSVRAALNQPQHF. The DNA for the CDR3 is TGTGCCTGGAGTGTACGGGCTGCGCTTAATCAGCCCCAGCATTTT.

About this clonotype itself: This may stem from a read error, because a much larger clone lies one nucleotide away. This chain uses TRBV7-2 with TRBJ2-3; 11 bases match TRBD2. CDR3 size: 21 residues. With 5 bases clipped from V and 6 bases from J, the junction kept 25 bases outside the gene matches. Germline CDR1 and CDR2: SGHTA and FQGNSA. The chain's CDR3 is CASSKNTWTGLTSGSTDTQYF. In DNA, the CDR3 is TGTGCCAGCAGCAAGAACACATGGACAGGACTCACTAGCGGGAGTACGGATACGCAGTATTTT.

The chain has TRBV24-1 and TRBJ2-1, with a possible D match to TRBD1 (5 bases). V was pared by 7 bases and J by 12 bases, with 18 bases between. The germline V gene has CDR1 KGHDR and CDR2 SFDVKD. The CDR3 length is 13 residues. In nucleotides, the CDR3 is TGTGCCACCAGGGACACCATCACAATGGGGCAGTTCTTC. Encoded protein: CATRDTITMGQFF.

This clonotype was detected only a few times. The gene calls are TRBV7-8 and TRBJ2-2, with a tentative D call TRBD1 (6 bases). V was trimmed by 3 bases and J by 8 bases, leaving 19 bases between them. The germline V gene encodes CDR1 SGHVS and CDR2 FQNEAQ. This CDR3 is 16 amino acids long. CDR3 in DNA: TGTGCCAGCAGCTTCCATGAGGACAGCTCATGGGGGGAGCTGTTTTTT. It translates to CASSFHEDSSWGELFF.

The table lists this clonotype with many counts. The chain employs TRBV7-2 and TRBJ2-3; no clear D. Germline-derived CDR1 and CDR2 are SGHTA and FQGNSA. The ends were cut back, 5 bases at V and 6 bases at J, with 21 bases in the middle. CDR3 size: 16 residues. In DNA, the CDR3 is TGTGCCAGCAGCATTACCCCACTCGGCCCCCGGGATACGCAGTATTTT. It codes for CASSITPLGPRDTQYF.

This chain uses TRBV7-3 with TRBJ2-3, with D hard to call. This CDR3 comprises 13 residues. Germline-derived CDR1 and CDR2 are SGHTA and FQGTGA. Trimming took off 2 bases at V and 0 bases at J, with 3 bases between the two ends. The DNA of the CDR3 is TGTGCCAGCAGCTTAGACAGCACAGATACGCAGTATTTT. It codes for CASSLDSTDTQYF.

This chain links TRBV7-9 with TRBJ2-4; 9 bases are shared with TRBD1. Germline trimming cut 5 bases from V and 0 bases from J; bases unmatched to any gene: 17. Germline assignment: CDR1 SEHNR and CDR2 FQNEAQ (reference sequence). This CDR3 region has 20 residues. The CDR3 sequence: CASSRFQDLGQGSAKNIQYF. The CDR3 nucleotides read TGTGCCAGCAGCCGATTCCAGGATTTAGGACAGGGGTCAGCCAAAAACATTCAGTACTTC.

V is TRBV10-3 and J is TRBJ1-1; 11 bases agree with TRBD1. The CDR3 is made up of 16 amino acids. CDR1 and CDR2 (germline): ENHRY, SYGVKD. V shed 4 bases, J shed 3 bases, and the junction held 7 bases outside the gene matches. CDR3 residues: CAISGTGGVEYTEAFF. The DNA of the CDR3 is TGTGCCATCAGTGGGACAGGGGGCGTTGAGTACACTGAAGCTTTCTTT.

This clonotype was counted at least ten times. The chain couples TRBV2 to TRBJ2-1; TRBD2 matches at 8 bases. Per the germline V gene, CDR1 is SNHLY and CDR2 is FYNNEI. This CDR3 has 14 residues. The V segment lost 1 base and the J segment 4 bases; nucleotides outside the gene matches: 0. The CDR3 nucleotides are TGTGCCAGCAGTGAAGAGCGGGAGTACAATGAGCAGTTCTTC. Translation: CASSEEREYNEQFF.

This clonotype was seen only a few times. The V and J genes are TRBV11-2 and TRBJ2-5, with 7 nucleotides matching TRBD1. Unmatched junction bases numbered 5, after V lost 5 bases and J lost 2 bases. The V gene's germline CDR1 is SGHAT and CDR2 FQNNGV. The CDR3 runs 14 residues. As DNA, the CDR3 is TGTGCCAGCAGCCGCAGGGGGATACAAGAGACCCAGTACTTC. Its translation is CASSRRGIQETQYF.

There are a few counts of this clonotype. The J gene is TRBJ1-1, the V gene TRBV11-2, with TRBD1 identical over 8 bases. The germline V gene has CDR1 SGHAT and CDR2 FQNNGV. The CDR3 runs 12 residues. V lost 6 bases to trimming and J lost 10 bases; unmatched junction nucleotides: 7. Here the CDR3 DNA reads TGTGCCAGCAGTCGCACAGGGGGTGCAGCTTTCTTT. Residues: CASSRTGGAAFF.

This clonotype showed up just a few times. The gene calls are TRBV2 and TRBJ2-6; D possibly matches TRBD1 or TRBD2 (5 bases each). The germline gives CDR1 SNHLY, CDR2 FYNNEI. Deletions cut 8 bases from V and 0 bases from J, with 20 bases between. CDR3 length equals 18 residues. The CDR3 DNA follows: TGTGCCAGCGATGGGGGTTACCGGCAGGACTCTGGGGCCAACGTCCTGACTTTC. Protein product: CASDGGYRQDSGANVLTF. Looking up the rest from reference TRBV2 and TRBJ2-6 gives the full variable domain: EPEVTQTPSHQVTQMGQEVILRCVPISNHLYFYWYRQILGQKVEFLVSFYNNEISEKSEIFDDQFSVERPDGSNFTLKIRSTKLEDSAMYFCASDGGYRQDSGANVLTFGAGSRLTVL.

The chain joins TRBV4-1 to TRBJ2-3; D might be TRBD1 (6 bases). The CDR3 sequence is 16 residues long. The V gene's germline CDR1 is MGHRA and CDR2 YSYEKL. V was clipped by 0 bases and J by 11 bases, with 21 bases between them. This CDR3 is CASSQEPIYRVYRQYF. CDR3 in DNA: TGCGCCAGCAGCCAAGAACCTATTTACAGGGTATATCGGCAGTATTTT.

This clonotype was recorded at least ten times. V is TRBV29-1 and J is TRBJ2-7, with 10 bases matching TRBD2. The J segment lost 6 bases and the V segment lost 6 bases, leaving 11 bases of the junction unmatched. This CDR3 is built from 14 residues. Per the germline V gene, CDR1 is SQVTM and CDR2 is ANQGSEA. In DNA, the CDR3 is TGCAGCGTGCGACTAGCGGGCTCCGAGAGCGAGCAGTACTTC. It is translated as CSVRLAGSESEQYF.

The rearrangement joins TRBV14 to TRBJ2-3; 7 bases match TRBD2. The length of the CDR3 is 16 residues. Trimming took 2 bases from V and 2 from J; bases not matched to a gene: 7. The germline CDR1 and CDR2 sequences are SGHDN and FVKESK. CDR3 loop: CASSQWGLRYTDTQYF. CDR3 sequence (DNA): TGTGCCAGCAGCCAATGGGGACTACGCTACACAGATACGCAGTATTTT.

The genes are TRBV12-3 or TRBV12-4 and TRBJ1-1, with 10 bases identical to TRBD1. The length of the CDR3 is 13 residues. V trimming: 5 bases; J trimming: 10 bases; junction bases outside the gene matches: 7. The DNA of the CDR3 is TGTGCCAGCAGTCGACAGGGGGCGGTCGGAGCTTTCTTT. Protein product: CASSRQGAVGAFF.